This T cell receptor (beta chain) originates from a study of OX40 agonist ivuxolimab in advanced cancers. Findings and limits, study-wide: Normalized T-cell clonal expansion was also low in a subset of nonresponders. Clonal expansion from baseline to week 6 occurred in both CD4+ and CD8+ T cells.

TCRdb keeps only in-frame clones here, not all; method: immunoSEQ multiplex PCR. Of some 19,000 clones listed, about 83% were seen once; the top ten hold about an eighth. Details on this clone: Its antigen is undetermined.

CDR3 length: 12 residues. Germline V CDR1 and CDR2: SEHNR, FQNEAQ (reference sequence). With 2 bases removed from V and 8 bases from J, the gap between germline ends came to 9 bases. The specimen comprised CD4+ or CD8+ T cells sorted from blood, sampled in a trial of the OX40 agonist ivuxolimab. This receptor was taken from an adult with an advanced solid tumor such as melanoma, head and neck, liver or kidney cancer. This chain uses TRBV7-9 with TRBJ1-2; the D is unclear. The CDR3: CASSLRMRGYTF. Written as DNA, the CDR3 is TGTGCCAGCAGCTTAAGGATGCGCGGCTACACCTTC.